This T cell receptor (beta chain) was retrieved from a study of blood T cell repertoires in COVID-19. Overall study context: The United States, Italy and Spain provided the acute and convalescent COVID-19 samples. PBMCs, B-cell-depleted T cells, or T cells provided the cDNA or gDNA that made up the material.

As originally analysed: Amplification of reference gene primers was used by the study to estimate nucleated cell counts. Profiled with immunoSEQ multiplex PCR; TCRdb holds only in-frame clones, not every one. V, J and clone size are those of that table, while D and trimming were read from the DNA. The sample records 140,000 or so clones, roughly 80% being singletons. Trimming removed 0 bases at V and 8 bases at J, with 19 bases between. The CDR3 consists of 17 residues. CDR1 is MGHRA, CDR2 YSYEKL, per germline. This sequence was found in a woman aged 80 or over with acute or convalescent COVID-19. The sequencing input was peripheral blood. The J gene is TRBJ1-4, the V gene TRBV4-1; D perhaps matches TRBD1 (6 bases). DNA of the CDR3: TGCGCCAGCAGCCAAGAAAAACGTCGGCTAAGGGGGGAAAAACTGTTTTTT. Translated: CASSQEKRRLRGEKLFF.